This is a list of T cell receptor beta chains from one sample in a study of blood T cells in healthy people across ages. TCRdb analysed the 5' RACE reads with MiXCR anew, one entry per CDR3 protein. The sample holds hundreds of thousands of distinct CDR3 sequences, under 30% seen once. Sequencing was done on a sample of blood. These receptors originate from a woman of 80 years or more in good health. Each CDR3 is given with its conserved first and last residue. A D gene is named only where the DNA matches it firmly. Clone size appears in some rows only: once, few, many, or a class for an expanded clone.

NA	NA	TRBJ2-7	TRBV7-2	TGTGCCAGCAGCTTAGGTGCAGGGGACCCCTACGAGCAGTACTTC	CASSLGAGDPYEQYF
many	TRBD1	TRBJ2-7	TRBV20-1	TGCAGCGTTCGGGACAGAGCATCCTACGAGCAGTACTTC	CSVRDRASYEQYF
few	NA	TRBJ2-7	TRBV6-2/TRBV6-3	TGTGCCAGCAGCCCCAGGGGGGTTCGCTACAATGAGCAGTACTTC	CASSPRGVRYNEQYF
NA	NA	TRBJ1-1	TRBV5-1	TGCGCCAGCAGCCTTTCCACCAGGACTGAAGCTTTCTTT	CASSLSTRTEAFF
NA	NA	TRBJ2-7	TRBV25-1	TGTGCCAGCAGTCCGCCAAGGGGGGGCCTGGAGACCCAGGACTTC	CASSPPRGGLETQDF
many	NA	TRBJ2-6	TRBV6-1	TGTGCCAGCAGTGAAGCGGGGTGGGGATTAGACTCTGGGGCCAACGTCCTGACTTTC	CASSEAGWGLDSGANVLTF
NA	NA	TRBJ2-4	TRBV5-4	TGTGCCGGCAGCTTGGCAGGTAGCGGTTATGAGCAGTACTTC	CAGSLAGSGYEQYF
many	TRBD1	TRBJ1-5	TRBV9	TGTGCCAGCAGCGTAGTGGGAGGACAGGGCAAAAGGAAGCCCCAGCATTTT	CASSVVGGQGKRKPQHF
many	NA	TRBJ2-1	TRBV20-1	TGCAGTGCTAGAAGGGACCGGAGTGAGCAGTTCTTC	CSARRDRSEQFF
many	NA	TRBJ2-1	TRBV7-3	TGTGCCAGCAGCTCCGGGGCTAGCGTTACAAATGAGCAGTTCTTC	CASSSGASVTNEQFF